Listed below are T cell receptor beta chains from one sample, sequenced in a study of blood T cell repertoires in COVID-19. The repertoire was sequenced with immunoSEQ multiplex PCR; TCRdb's copy has only in-frame clones and lacks some. The sample yields 200,000 to 300,000 clones, approximately 86% seen once. The material sequenced was peripheral blood. The receptors shown here come from a woman aged 55-70 years with COVID-19, enrolled during active disease. Both conserved end residues are part of each CDR3. Each record gives: CDR3 protein, V gene, J gene.

cdr3_aa: CSVWTGGQETQYF; v_call: TRBV29-1; j_call: TRBJ2-5
cdr3_aa: CASSLSTGSSYNEQFF; v_call: TRBV27; j_call: TRBJ2-1
cdr3_aa: CASKTGAYEQYF; v_call: TRBV6-5; j_call: TRBJ2-7
cdr3_aa: CASSYGTSVYEQYF; v_call: TRBV6-6; j_call: TRBJ2-7
cdr3_aa: CASSEYGTDTQYF; v_call: TRBV6-1; j_call: TRBJ2-3
cdr3_aa: CASSQGTSGRIILSYNEQFF; v_call: TRBV4-2; j_call: TRBJ2-1
cdr3_aa: CASSLAASDTQYF; v_call: TRBV7-2; j_call: TRBJ2-3
cdr3_aa: CASSLGLAASSYNEQFF; v_call: TRBV7-6; j_call: TRBJ2-1
cdr3_aa: CASSEGGGYGYTF; v_call: TRBV2; j_call: TRBJ1-2
cdr3_aa: CASSEAAANAPHNEQFF; v_call: TRBV6-1; j_call: TRBJ2-1
cdr3_aa: CASSNSGRVAGELFF; v_call: TRBV3-1/TRBV3-2; j_call: TRBJ2-2
cdr3_aa: CASIQTGTYGYTF; v_call: TRBV19; j_call: TRBJ1-2
cdr3_aa: CASSSGQVIMNTEAFF; v_call: TRBV5-1; j_call: TRBJ1-1
cdr3_aa: CASSRDPGGPGSMNTEAFF; v_call: TRBV4-2; j_call: TRBJ1-1
cdr3_aa: CSARKRDTQYF; v_call: TRBV20-1; j_call: TRBJ2-3
cdr3_aa: CATAVTDYNSPLHF; v_call: TRBV10-3; j_call: TRBJ1-6
cdr3_aa: CASSLARTGGVTDTQYF; v_call: TRBV7-6; j_call: TRBJ2-3
cdr3_aa: CASSPVGQGDYTF; v_call: TRBV19; j_call: TRBJ1-2
cdr3_aa: CASSLTSGGNEQYF; v_call: TRBV5-1; j_call: TRBJ2-7
cdr3_aa: CASSRTHGRASSTDTQYF; v_call: TRBV7-3; j_call: TRBJ2-3
cdr3_aa: CASSPPRGRNYEQYF; v_call: TRBV4-2; j_call: TRBJ2-7
cdr3_aa: CASSQKRSYQVTYEQYF; v_call: TRBV3-1/TRBV3-2; j_call: TRBJ2-7
cdr3_aa: CASSRRGGANTGELFF; v_call: TRBV7-2; j_call: TRBJ2-2